This passage covers 12 T cell receptor beta chains from one sample sequenced in a study of blood T cell repertoires in COVID-19. The assay was immunoSEQ multiplex PCR, and TCRdb's table has in-frame clones only and misses some. The repertoire holds over 250,000 clones, with approximately 84% as singletons. The specimen sequenced was peripheral blood. These receptors all stem from a human donor with COVID-19, enrolled during active disease. The donor label of this sample is uncertain.

This clone was detected once. The V gene is TRBV6-5, the J gene TRBJ2-1; 10 bases agree with TRBD2. Losses at the gene ends were 2 bases for V and 7 bases for J; bases not matched to a gene: 8. CDR3 length: 16 residues. CDR1 is MNHEY, CDR2 SVGAGI, per germline. CDR3 sequence (DNA): TGTGCCAGCAGTTACAGGACTAGCGGTAATCGGAATGAGCAGTTCTTC. Encoded protein: CASSYRTSGNRNEQFF.

The chain uses TRBV5-6 and TRBJ1-2; tentatively, D is TRBD1 (5 bases). The CDR3 spans 14 residues. Germline lookup yields CDR1 SGHDT and CDR2 YYEEEE. The V end was cut by 4 bases, the J end by 4 bases, with 14 bases between. The CDR3 sequence is CASSPETVIYGYTF. The CDR3 DNA sequence: TGTGCCAGCAGCCCCGAGACAGTGATCTATGGCTACACCTTC.

The chain recombines TRBV7-9 with TRBJ2-7, with 9 bases lining up with TRBD1. Trimming took 0 bases from V and 5 from J; bases not matched to a gene: 14. Germline V CDR1 and CDR2: SEHNR, FQNEAQ (reference sequence). The length of the CDR3 is 18 residues. CDR3: CASSLANSRDRAGDEQYF. CDR3 DNA: TGTGCCAGCAGCTTAGCGAATTCCCGGGACAGGGCAGGCGACGAGCAGTACTTC.

The CDR3 is CASSHGGGTEAFF. CDR3 coding DNA: TGCGCCAGCAGCCACGGGGGGGGAACTGAAGCTTTCTTT. This sequence joins TRBV4-3 and TRBJ1-1; weak D call: TRBD1 (5 bases). The CDR3 runs 13 residues. CDR1 and CDR2 from the germline V gene are LGHNA and YSLEER. V lost 3 bases and J lost 5, with 10 bases in between.

This clone came up a few times. The genes are TRBV6-1 and TRBJ1-1, with 9 bases matching TRBD1. V gave up 1 base and J gave up 4 bases; unmatched junction bases: 4. There are 15 residues in the CDR3. CDR1 MNHNS and CDR2 SASEGT come from the germline V gene. The CDR3 sequence is CASSEVWTGVTEAFF. The CDR3 region has the DNA TGTGCCAGCAGTGAAGTTTGGACAGGGGTCACTGAAGCTTTCTTT.

CDR3 sequence: CASMIAGVTDTQYF. The CDR3 DNA sequence: TGTGCCAGCATGATAGCGGGAGTCACAGATACGCAGTATTTT. The chain combines TRBV2 with TRBJ2-3; 9 nucleotides line up with TRBD2. Germline-derived CDR1 and CDR2 are SNHLY and FYNNEI. The CDR3 sequence is 14 residues long. With 7 bases clipped from V and 2 bases from J, the junction kept 4 bases outside the gene matches.

This clone is a singleton in its sample. The chain has TRBV25-1 and TRBJ2-3, with D tentatively TRBD1 (5 bases). The V and J ends lost 5 bases and 6 bases respectively, with 9 bases between them. The CDR3 runs 12 residues. Per the germline V gene, CDR1 is MGHDK and CDR2 is SYGVNS. The DNA of the CDR3 is TGTGCCAGCAGTACACAGGCGGATACGCAGTATTTT. Protein product: CASSTQADTQYF. Full variable domain (rest looked up from reference TRBV25-1 and TRBJ2-3): EADIYQTPRYLVIGTGKKITLECSQTMGHDKMYWYQQDPGMELHLIHYSYGVNSTEKGDLSSESTVSRIRTEHFPLTLESARPSHTSQYLCASSTQADTQYFGPGTRLTVL.

The chain is built from TRBV24-1 and TRBJ2-1, with D perhaps matching TRBD2 (5 bases). This CDR3 contains 12 residues. CDR1 is KGHDR and CDR2 is SFDVKD in the germline V gene. The ends were cut back, 7 bases at V and 8 bases at J, with 11 bases in the middle. In DNA form, the CDR3 reads TGTGCCACCAGCGAGGGAAGCTATGAGCAGTTCTTC. Amino acids: CATSEGSYEQFF.

CDR3 in amino acids: CARAGGGLATNEKLFF. In DNA, the CDR3 is TGTGCCAGAGCCGGGGGAGGTCTGGCAACTAATGAAAAACTGTTTTTT. The V and J genes are TRBV19 and TRBJ1-4; possible D gene TRBD1, 5 bases. The V gene lost 9 bases and the J gene lost 0 bases, with 17 bases spanning the gap. Germline loops: CDR1 LNHDA, CDR2 SQIVND (reference sequence). The CDR3 contains 16 residues.

The rearrangement joins TRBV6-5 to TRBJ2-1, with 8 positions matching TRBD2. This CDR3 has 13 amino acids. CDR1 MNHEY and CDR2 SVGAGI come from the germline V gene. Trimming cost V 8 bases and J 4 bases; bases outside gene matches: 4. The CDR3 nucleotides read TGTGCCAGCCTGGGACTAGTTTACAATGAGCAGTTCTTC. Translating gives CASLGLVYNEQFF.

The chain recombines TRBV19 with TRBJ2-7; 8 bases agree with TRBD1. This CDR3 region has 14 residues. Per germline, CDR1 LNHDA and CDR2 SQIVND (reference sequence). V lost 6 bases, J lost 3 bases, and 7 bases stayed unmatched. The CDR3 sequence: CASSTGTGNYEQYF. CDR3 coding DNA: TGTGCCAGTAGCACCGGGACAGGAAACTACGAGCAGTACTTC.

V gene TRBV7-9 combines with J gene TRBJ2-5; D possibly corresponds to TRBD1 (6 bases). Looked up from germline, CDR1 is SEHNR and CDR2 is FQNEAQ (reference sequence). V lost 4 bases to trimming and J lost 2 bases, with 8 bases between them. The CDR3 has 13 residues. The CDR3 reads CASSWTAQETQYF. As DNA, the CDR3 is TGTGCCAGCAGCTGGACAGCTCAAGAGACCCAGTACTTC.